Each of the 8 T cell receptor beta chains below was sequenced from the same sample in a study of lymphopenia after photon versus proton radiotherapy. This table comes from immunoSEQ multiplex PCR, and its TCRdb copy is limited to in-frame clones, with some not included. Seen here are 65,000 to 70,000 clones, roughly 91% observed once, and the top ten hold 2.9%. The input for sequencing was peripheral blood, taken from a patient treated with photon-based radiotherapy. Receptors were obtained from a woman in her 70s with pancreatic cancer.

The V and J genes are TRBV28 and TRBJ2-7, with D perhaps being TRBD1 or TRBD2 (6 bases each). V dropped 6 bases and J dropped 0 bases, with 24 bases sitting between them. Germline CDR1 is MDHEN and CDR2 is SYDVKM. The CDR3 length is 18 residues. The chain's CDR3 is CASRLGSGGRRGSYEQYF. The CDR3 nucleotides are TGTGCCAGCAGGCTGGGTTCTGGGGGCCGGCGGGGCTCCTACGAGCAGTACTTC.

The genes are TRBV7-9 and TRBJ2-5; TRBD1 or TRBD2 may be the D gene (5 bases each). The CDR3 has 15 amino acids. Per the germline V gene, CDR1 is SEHNR and CDR2 is FQNEAQ (reference sequence). The germline V and J ends were trimmed by 4 bases and 1 base, with 13 bases remaining between them. The CDR3 region is CASSYPGQSQETQYF. CDR3 nucleotide sequence: TGTGCCAGCAGCTACCCGGGGCAGAGCCAAGAGACCCAGTACTTC.

The chain carries TRBV11-2 and TRBJ2-7; 10 bases align to TRBD1. V was clipped by 1 base and J by 6 bases; unmatched bases: 6. CDR1 SGHAT and CDR2 FQNNGV come from the germline V gene. This CDR3 has 15 amino acids. The chain's CDR3 is CASSLVGTGVFEQYF. As DNA, the CDR3 is TGTGCCAGCAGCTTAGTTGGGACAGGGGTTTTCGAGCAGTACTTC.

Here the CDR3 reads CASGGTTNEKLFF. In nucleotides, the CDR3 is TGTGCCAGCGGGGGTACAACTAATGAAAAACTGTTTTTT. V gene TRBV28 combines with J gene TRBJ1-4; the D gene is possibly TRBD1 (5 bases). V gave up 8 bases and J gave up 0 bases, with 7 bases separating them. The CDR3 is 13 amino acids. Germline lookup yields CDR1 MDHEN and CDR2 SYDVKM.

The genes are TRBV28 and TRBJ2-6, with D possibly called TRBD1 or TRBD2 (5 bases each). The CDR3 totals 15 residues. The V end was cut by 6 bases, the J end by 2 bases, with 11 bases between. The germline V gene has CDR1 MDHEN and CDR2 SYDVKM. The CDR3 sequence is CASSPGATGANVLTF. DNA for the CDR3: TGTGCCAGCAGCCCCGGGGCCACTGGGGCCAACGTCCTGACTTTC.

This clone came up once. The chain has TRBV28 and TRBJ1-2; no definite D call. Germline assignment: CDR1 MDHEN and CDR2 SYDVKM. The V gene lost 10 bases and the J gene lost 6 bases, with 15 bases spanning the gap. The CDR3 loop spans 12 amino acids. In DNA form, the CDR3 reads TGTGCCACCACCGAGAGGGAGGATGGCTACACCTTC. Translated, it gives CATTEREDGYTF.

The CDR3 protein is CASSRTVSGNNEQFF. The DNA of the CDR3 is TGCGCCAGCAGCAGGACTGTTAGCGGGAACAATGAGCAGTTCTTC. V and J are TRBV5-1 and TRBJ2-1; 8 bases fit TRBD2. The CDR3 sequence is 15 residues long. Trimming at V came to 4 bases and at J to 5 bases, leaving 8 bases not matched to a gene. CDR1 and CDR2 from the germline V gene are SGHRS and YFSETQ.

This chain links TRBV6-1 with TRBJ2-7, with D maybe TRBD1 (5 bases). CDR1 MNHNS and CDR2 SASEGT come from the germline V gene. The CDR3 is 13 residues long. The V gene lost 7 bases and the J gene lost 3 bases, with 13 bases spanning the gap. The CDR3 nucleotides read TGTGCCAGCACCCAGACAGACTTCTACGAGCAGTACTTC. It encodes CASTQTDFYEQYF.